Listed below are T cell receptor beta chains from one sample, sequenced in a study of T-cell reconstitution after alpha-beta-depleted transplantation in children. A single record per CDR3 protein comes from TCRdb applying MiXCR to the PCR reads. The table has about 640,000 distinct CDR3 sequences, 10% to 15% seen once. The sequenced sample was PBMCs, mostly from graft donor cells, obtained 360 days after TCRalphabeta/CD19-depleted stem cell transplant. These receptors originate from a male patient younger than 18 who had a stem cell transplant for acute myeloid leukemia, so the T cells may come from the graft donor. Each CDR3 is given with its conserved first and last residue. The D gene is left open where the match is weak. Rows may omit the clone size; those that give it use once, few, many or a size class.

clone size: NA
J gene: TRBJ2-1
V gene: TRBV5-1
CDR3 length: 14
D gene: TRBD2
CDR3 DNA: TGCGCCAGCAGCTGGGCTAGCGGGAGCATTGAGCAGTTCTTC
CDR3 protein: CASSWASGSIEQFF

clone size: few
J gene: TRBJ2-1
V gene: TRBV7-9
CDR3 length: 15
D gene: NA
CDR3 DNA: TGTGCCAGCAGCCCAGACACGTACTCCTACAATGAGCAGTTCTTC
CDR3 protein: CASSPDTYSYNEQFF

clone size: NA
J gene: TRBJ2-6
V gene: TRBV6-5
CDR3 length: 15
D gene: NA
CDR3 DNA: TGTGCCAGCAGTTACCTGCGCTCTGGGGCCAACGTCCTGACTTTC
CDR3 protein: CASSYLRSGANVLTF

clone size: few
J gene: TRBJ2-1
V gene: TRBV6-2/TRBV6-3
CDR3 length: 13
D gene: TRBD1
CDR3 DNA: TGTGCCAGCTGGGACAGGGGGCTCAATGAGCAGTTCTTC
CDR3 protein: CASWDRGLNEQFF

clone size: many
J gene: TRBJ2-1
V gene: TRBV11-2
CDR3 length: 17
D gene: TRBD2
CDR3 DNA: TGTGCCAGCAGCTTGGGACTAGCGGGAGCCCCATCCCATGAGCAGTTCTTC
CDR3 protein: CASSLGLAGAPSHEQFF

clone size: few
J gene: TRBJ2-7
V gene: TRBV28
CDR3 length: 14
D gene: TRBD1
CDR3 DNA: TGTGCCAGCAGTTTGCTACAGGGGGCCGGTCGACGGTACTTC
CDR3 protein: CASSLLQGAGRRYF

clone size: NA
J gene: TRBJ2-1
V gene: TRBV29-1
CDR3 length: 12
D gene: TRBD1
CDR3 DNA: TGCAGCGTTAGACAGGGGTGGGATGAGCAGTTCTTC
CDR3 protein: CSVRQGWDEQFF

clone size: NA
J gene: TRBJ2-7
V gene: TRBV11-1
CDR3 length: 14
D gene: NA
CDR3 DNA: TGTGCCAGCAGCTTCCAACCGGGAGCCTACGAGCAGTACTTC
CDR3 protein: CASSFQPGAYEQYF

clone size: few
J gene: TRBJ2-3
V gene: TRBV20-1
CDR3 length: 16
D gene: TRBD2
CDR3 DNA: TGCAGTGGGGCCGGTCTAGCGGGAGGGCCCCTAGATACGCAGTATTTT
CDR3 protein: CSGAGLAGGPLDTQYF

clone size: many
J gene: TRBJ2-5
V gene: TRBV20-1
CDR3 length: 14
D gene: NA
CDR3 DNA: TGCAGTGCTAGAGATGTGAGGTACCAAGAGACCCAGTACTTC
CDR3 protein: CSARDVRYQETQYF

clone size: NA
J gene: TRBJ2-7
V gene: TRBV1
CDR3 length: 14
D gene: NA
CDR3 DNA: TGCACCAGCAGCCCGAGGGTATTCTCCTACGAGCAGTACTTC
CDR3 protein: CTSSPRVFSYEQYF

clone size: NA
J gene: TRBJ1-5
V gene: TRBV28
CDR3 length: 20
D gene: NA
CDR3 DNA: TGTGCCAGCAGTCCGTGGGGGGCGCCGCGGACGGATAATAGCAATCAGCCCCAGCATTTT
CDR3 protein: CASSPWGAPRTDNSNQPQHF

clone size: NA
J gene: TRBJ2-3
V gene: TRBV7-8
CDR3 length: 18
D gene: TRBD2
CDR3 DNA: TGTGCCAGCAGCTTACACCGCGGGAGGGCCTGGCGGACAGATACGCAGTATTTT
CDR3 protein: CASSLHRGRAWRTDTQYF

clone size: few
J gene: TRBJ2-1
V gene: TRBV28
CDR3 length: 11
D gene: NA
CDR3 DNA: TGTGCCAGCAGTTCCGCGTTCGAGCAGTTCTTC
CDR3 protein: CASSSAFEQFF

clone size: NA
J gene: TRBJ2-3
V gene: TRBV5-6
CDR3 length: 19
D gene: NA
CDR3 DNA: TGTGCCAGCAGCTTGAAGGTGGGGAGGACCGGGAATCCCACAGATACGCAGTATTTT
CDR3 protein: CASSLKVGRTGNPTDTQYF

clone size: few
J gene: TRBJ2-1
V gene: TRBV20-1
CDR3 length: 11
D gene: TRBD2
CDR3 DNA: TGCAGTGCTCCTCTAGCGGCTGAGCAGTTCTTC
CDR3 protein: CSAPLAAEQFF

clone size: few
J gene: TRBJ1-2
V gene: TRBV7-2
CDR3 length: 11
D gene: NA
CDR3 DNA: TGTGCCAGCAGCTTAGTAGATGGCTACACCTTC
CDR3 protein: CASSLVDGYTF

clone size: few
J gene: TRBJ2-7
V gene: TRBV12-3/TRBV12-4
CDR3 length: 16
D gene: NA
CDR3 DNA: TGTGCCAGCAGTTTCTCCTACCGACAGTATCAAGACGAGCAGTACTTC
CDR3 protein: CASSFSYRQYQDEQYF

clone size: many
J gene: TRBJ1-3
V gene: TRBV12-3/TRBV12-4
CDR3 length: 15
D gene: NA
CDR3 DNA: TGTGCCAGCAGTTTAGACGCCGCCTCTGGAAACACCATATATTTT
CDR3 protein: CASSLDAASGNTIYF

clone size: few
J gene: TRBJ2-2
V gene: TRBV7-2
CDR3 length: 13
D gene: TRBD2
CDR3 DNA: TGTGCCAGCGGGGGGAGGGACACCGGGGAGCTGTTTTTT
CDR3 protein: CASGGRDTGELFF

clone size: NA
J gene: TRBJ2-1
V gene: TRBV7-9
CDR3 length: 16
D gene: NA
CDR3 DNA: TGTGCCAGCAGCCCCCGGGTCTCCTCCTCCTACAATGAGCAGTTCTTC
CDR3 protein: CASSPRVSSSYNEQFF

clone size: few
J gene: TRBJ2-1
V gene: TRBV4-1
CDR3 length: 16
D gene: NA
CDR3 DNA: TGCGCCAGCAGCCAAGAGGCTAGGACCACCTACAATGAGCAGTTCTTC
CDR3 protein: CASSQEARTTYNEQFF

clone size: many
J gene: TRBJ2-3
V gene: TRBV7-3
CDR3 length: 16
D gene: NA
CDR3 DNA: TGTGCCAGCAGCTTAAAGGGCCGTACGACCACAGATACGCAGTATTTT
CDR3 protein: CASSLKGRTTTDTQYF

clone size: NA
J gene: TRBJ2-7
V gene: TRBV28
CDR3 length: 13
D gene: NA
CDR3 DNA: TGTGCCAGCAGTTTATTGGATTCGCGGGAGCAGTACTTC
CDR3 protein: CASSLLDSREQYF

clone size: many
J gene: TRBJ2-5
V gene: TRBV28
CDR3 length: 18
D gene: TRBD2
CDR3 DNA: TGTGCCAGCAGTTTAAAGGTCTGGCTAGCGGGAGGAGGAGAGACCCAGTACTTC
CDR3 protein: CASSLKVWLAGGGETQYF

clone size: few
J gene: TRBJ2-1
V gene: TRBV12-3/TRBV12-4
CDR3 length: 18
D gene: TRBD2
CDR3 DNA: TGTGCCAGCAGTTTACCCAAGCCGGGACTAGCGGGAGGCAATGAGCAGTTCTTC
CDR3 protein: CASSLPKPGLAGGNEQFF

clone size: NA
J gene: TRBJ2-3
V gene: TRBV29-1
CDR3 length: 16
D gene: TRBD2
CDR3 DNA: TGCAGCGTTCGTCCGGTGTCTAGCGGAATCACAGATACGCAGTATTTT
CDR3 protein: CSVRPVSSGITDTQYF

clone size: NA
J gene: TRBJ2-7
V gene: TRBV29-1
CDR3 length: 11
D gene: NA
CDR3 DNA: TGCAGCGGACTAGACTCCTACGAGCAGTACTTC
CDR3 protein: CSGLDSYEQYF

clone size: few
J gene: TRBJ2-5
V gene: TRBV10-3
CDR3 length: 17
D gene: TRBD2
CDR3 DNA: TGTGCCATCAGTGAGTCGAGGGGCGGGAGTATAGAAGAGACCCAGTACTTC
CDR3 protein: CAISESRGGSIEETQYF

clone size: few
J gene: TRBJ2-4
V gene: TRBV11-2
CDR3 length: 18
D gene: TRBD1
CDR3 DNA: TGTGCCAGCAGCCTAGGACAGGGGCTTGGGCGGAGGCAAAACATTCAGTACTTC
CDR3 protein: CASSLGQGLGRRQNIQYF

clone size: NA
J gene: TRBJ1-5
V gene: TRBV12-3/TRBV12-4
CDR3 length: 11
D gene: TRBD1
CDR3 DNA: TGTGCCAGCAGTGGGACAGGGGCCCAGCATTTT
CDR3 protein: CASSGTGAQHF

clone size: NA
J gene: TRBJ2-2
V gene: TRBV29-1
CDR3 length: 14
D gene: NA
CDR3 DNA: TGCAGCGTGACAGGGAGGGGGGGCACCGGGGAGCTGTTTTTT
CDR3 protein: CSVTGRGGTGELFF

clone size: many
J gene: TRBJ2-7
V gene: TRBV7-9
CDR3 length: 17
D gene: TRBD2
CDR3 DNA: TGTGCCAGCAGCTCGACTAGCGGGAGATTCCCCTACTACGAGCAGTACTTC
CDR3 protein: CASSSTSGRFPYYEQYF

clone size: few
J gene: TRBJ2-7
V gene: TRBV23-1
CDR3 length: 8
D gene: NA
CDR3 DNA: TGCGCCAGCAGCCTACAGAGCTTC
CDR3 protein: CASSLQSF

clone size: NA
J gene: TRBJ2-7
V gene: TRBV7-8
CDR3 length: 16
D gene: NA
CDR3 DNA: TGTGCCAGCAGCCCCCTCGGGGGCGAGCCCACCTACGAGCAGTACTTC
CDR3 protein: CASSPLGGEPTYEQYF

clone size: few
J gene: TRBJ2-3
V gene: TRBV4-2
CDR3 length: 16
D gene: NA
CDR3 DNA: TGTGCCAGCAGCCAAGAGGATCGGGCCTGGGCAGATACGCAGTATTTT
CDR3 protein: CASSQEDRAWADTQYF

clone size: NA
J gene: TRBJ1-4
V gene: TRBV30
CDR3 length: 13
D gene: NA
CDR3 DNA: TGTGCCTGGGGTTTCTCAGAGCGTGAAAAACTGTTTTTT
CDR3 protein: CAWGFSEREKLFF

clone size: few
J gene: TRBJ2-1
V gene: TRBV4-2
CDR3 length: 14
D gene: NA
CDR3 DNA: TGTGCCAGCAGCCAAGTCACTAGTGGAGATGAGCAGTTCTTC
CDR3 protein: CASSQVTSGDEQFF

clone size: NA
J gene: TRBJ2-3
V gene: TRBV9
CDR3 length: 13
D gene: NA
CDR3 DNA: TGTGCCAGCAGCGTAGTGGTTGGGGTTACGCAGTATTTT
CDR3 protein: CASSVVVGVTQYF

clone size: NA
J gene: TRBJ2-5
V gene: TRBV20-1
CDR3 length: 11
D gene: NA
CDR3 DNA: TGCAGTGCTAGAAAGTCTGAGACCCAGTACTTC
CDR3 protein: CSARKSETQYF

clone size: few
J gene: TRBJ2-1
V gene: TRBV20-1
CDR3 length: 19
D gene: TRBD2
CDR3 DNA: TGCAGTGCTAGAGATCACGGGACTAGCGGCCCGAGCTCCTACAATGAGCAGTTCTTC
CDR3 protein: CSARDHGTSGPSSYNEQFF

clone size: NA
J gene: TRBJ2-3
V gene: TRBV12-3/TRBV12-4
CDR3 length: 22
D gene: TRBD2
CDR3 DNA: TGTGCCAGCAGTTTCAGTATTCGTAACAGGGAAATAGCGGGAGGGCCGAGAGATACGCAGTATTTT
CDR3 protein: CASSFSIRNREIAGGPRDTQYF

clone size: few
J gene: TRBJ2-1
V gene: TRBV20-1
CDR3 length: 17
D gene: NA
CDR3 DNA: TGCAGTCTCTTTCGCCCCGACTACCCACGTTCCTACAATGAGCAGTTCTTC
CDR3 protein: CSLFRPDYPRSYNEQFF

clone size: few
J gene: TRBJ2-4
V gene: TRBV7-2
CDR3 length: 17
D gene: TRBD2
CDR3 DNA: TGTGCCAGCAGCTTACGTGGGAGGGCCGTGAGTTTCAACATTCAGTACTTC
CDR3 protein: CASSLRGRAVSFNIQYF

clone size: NA
J gene: TRBJ2-7
V gene: TRBV29-1
CDR3 length: 13
D gene: TRBD1
CDR3 DNA: TGCAGCGCAACATGGGACAGGGAGGGCGAGCAGTACTTC
CDR3 protein: CSATWDREGEQYF

clone size: many
J gene: TRBJ2-7
V gene: TRBV10-3
CDR3 length: 12
D gene: NA
CDR3 DNA: TGTGCCATCACACTCCCGATCGGCGAGCAGTACTTC
CDR3 protein: CAITLPIGEQYF

clone size: NA
J gene: TRBJ2-4
V gene: TRBV20-1
CDR3 length: 12
D gene: NA
CDR3 DNA: TGCAGTGCTAGACCCGGTGTGAGGGGGCAGTACTTC
CDR3 protein: CSARPGVRGQYF

clone size: NA
J gene: TRBJ2-1
V gene: TRBV20-1
CDR3 length: 18
D gene: NA
CDR3 DNA: TGCAGTGCATCCACCCCGAGCCAGGGAGTCGTGGCCTACAATGAGCAGTTCTTC
CDR3 protein: CSASTPSQGVVAYNEQFF

clone size: few
J gene: TRBJ1-5
V gene: TRBV28
CDR3 length: 14
D gene: NA
CDR3 DNA: TGTGCCAGCAGCTTGACAGATGTTGATCAGCCCCAGCATTTT
CDR3 protein: CASSLTDVDQPQHF

clone size: NA
J gene: TRBJ2-1
V gene: TRBV20-1
CDR3 length: 15
D gene: TRBD1
CDR3 DNA: TGCAGTGCTGAAACGGACAGGGCAATCTTCAATGAGCAGTTCTTC
CDR3 protein: CSAETDRAIFNEQFF

clone size: few
J gene: TRBJ1-1
V gene: TRBV12-3/TRBV12-4
CDR3 length: 13
D gene: NA
CDR3 DNA: TGTGCCAGCACCAAGACGGTGAACACTGAAGCTTTCTTT
CDR3 protein: CASTKTVNTEAFF

clone size: few
J gene: TRBJ2-2
V gene: TRBV12-3/TRBV12-4
CDR3 length: 16
D gene: NA
CDR3 DNA: TGTGCCAGCAGTTTATTGCCTAACAAACCCACCGGGGAGCTGTTTTTT
CDR3 protein: CASSLLPNKPTGELFF

clone size: NA
J gene: TRBJ2-2
V gene: TRBV9
CDR3 length: 15
D gene: TRBD2
CDR3 DNA: TGTGCCAGCAGCGTCGGGACTAGCAGTAGCGGGGAGCTGTTTTTT
CDR3 protein: CASSVGTSSSGELFF

clone size: few
J gene: TRBJ1-1
V gene: TRBV7-2
CDR3 length: 16
D gene: TRBD1
CDR3 DNA: TGTGCCAGCAGCTTAGGGACAGGGGTCATGAACACTGAAGCTTTCTTT
CDR3 protein: CASSLGTGVMNTEAFF

clone size: many
J gene: TRBJ2-3
V gene: TRBV29-1
CDR3 length: 12
D gene: TRBD1
CDR3 DNA: TGCAGCGTTGAAGGGGTTCGGACAGGACAGTATTTT
CDR3 protein: CSVEGVRTGQYF

clone size: many
J gene: TRBJ2-5
V gene: TRBV5-1
CDR3 length: 14
D gene: NA
CDR3 DNA: TGCGCCAGCAGTGGGGGCATGCTCCCTGAGACCCAGTACTTC
CDR3 protein: CASSGGMLPETQYF

clone size: few
J gene: TRBJ2-1
V gene: TRBV5-1
CDR3 length: 19
D gene: NA
CDR3 DNA: TGCGCCAGCAGAACCTACCGGTTTAATCTTAGAAGGTCCTACAATGAGCAGTTCTTC
CDR3 protein: CASRTYRFNLRRSYNEQFF

clone size: NA
J gene: TRBJ1-4
V gene: TRBV28
CDR3 length: 17
D gene: TRBD1
CDR3 DNA: TGTGCCAGCAGTTTAGAGGACAGGGCCGAACGACTTGAAAAACTGTTTTTT
CDR3 protein: CASSLEDRAERLEKLFF

clone size: few
J gene: TRBJ1-4
V gene: TRBV25-1
CDR3 length: 14
D gene: TRBD1
CDR3 DNA: TGTGCCAGCAAACCGGGACAGCTTAATGAAAAACTGTTTTTT
CDR3 protein: CASKPGQLNEKLFF